A selection of T cell receptor beta chains follows, all from one sample in a study of blood T cell repertoires in COVID-19. Profiling relied on immunoSEQ multiplex PCR, and the TCRdb table lists in-frame clones only, not all of them. Here the sample spans about 150,000 clones, roughly 88% being singletons. Sequenced material: peripheral blood. The receptors shown here come from a woman aged 45-59 years with acute or convalescent COVID-19. Both conserved end residues are part of each CDR3. A D gene is named only where the DNA matches it firmly. Some rows have no size entry. The others give once, few or many, or a class for an expanded clone.

j_call: TRBJ1-5
clone_size: -
d_call: TRBD1
v_call: TRBV6-1
cdr3_nt: TGTGCCAGCAGTGGGAATTTCGGGACAGGGTCTTTAGGTCAGCCCCAGCATTTT
cdr3_aa: CASSGNFGTGSLGQPQHF

j_call: TRBJ2-1
clone_size: -
d_call: -
v_call: TRBV7-2
cdr3_nt: TGTGCCAGCAGCCCGATGGCGGCGGGGTGGAATGAGCAGTTCTTC
cdr3_aa: CASSPMAAGWNEQFF

j_call: TRBJ1-5
clone_size: once
d_call: TRBD1
v_call: TRBV7-9
cdr3_nt: TGTGCCAGCAGCCTTGGACAGGGCCGGAGTCAGCCCCAGCATTTT
cdr3_aa: CASSLGQGRSQPQHF

j_call: TRBJ1-6
clone_size: -
d_call: TRBD1
v_call: TRBV5-1
cdr3_nt: TGCGCCAGCAGCCACCACAGGGGGACAGGGGATGGTTCACCCCTCCACTTT
cdr3_aa: CASSHHRGTGDGSPLHF

j_call: TRBJ1-2
clone_size: -
d_call: TRBD1
v_call: TRBV7-3
cdr3_nt: TGTGCCAGCAGCTTAGGGACAGGGGGAGGCTACACCTTC
cdr3_aa: CASSLGTGGGYTF

j_call: TRBJ1-5
clone_size: once
d_call: TRBD1
v_call: TRBV16
cdr3_nt: TGTGCCAGCAGCCAAGAAGGACAGGGCAATCAGCCCCAGCATTTT
cdr3_aa: CASSQEGQGNQPQHF

j_call: TRBJ1-1
clone_size: -
d_call: TRBD1
v_call: TRBV11-2
cdr3_nt: TGTGCCAGCAACCGGGACAGGCTGGGAACTGAAGCTTTCTTT
cdr3_aa: CASNRDRLGTEAFF

j_call: TRBJ2-5
clone_size: -
d_call: -
v_call: TRBV25-1
cdr3_nt: TGTGCCACCCTCGAGGAGACCCAGTACTTC
cdr3_aa: CATLEETQYF

j_call: TRBJ2-1
clone_size: once
d_call: -
v_call: TRBV7-3
cdr3_nt: TGTGCCAGCAGCTCTGACAGAAACTCCTACAATGAGCAGTTCTTC
cdr3_aa: CASSSDRNSYNEQFF

j_call: TRBJ2-7
clone_size: -
d_call: TRBD2
v_call: TRBV7-2
cdr3_nt: TGTGCCAGCAGCTCCCGACTAGCGGGAGGAAGCGAGCAGTACTTC
cdr3_aa: CASSSRLAGGSEQYF

j_call: TRBJ2-5
clone_size: -
d_call: -
v_call: TRBV6-6
cdr3_nt: TGTGCCAGCAGCCCCAGCGCGACCCTACGAGAGACCCAGTACTTC
cdr3_aa: CASSPSATLRETQYF

j_call: TRBJ1-3
clone_size: once
d_call: -
v_call: TRBV15
cdr3_nt: TGTGCCACCAGCAACGACAAGCTCTCTGGAAACACCATATATTTT
cdr3_aa: CATSNDKLSGNTIYF

j_call: TRBJ2-5
clone_size: once
d_call: TRBD2
v_call: TRBV2
cdr3_nt: TGTGCCAGCAGTGTTTTGCTAGCGGTCCAAGAGACCCAGTACTTC
cdr3_aa: CASSVLLAVQETQYF

j_call: TRBJ2-7
clone_size: few
d_call: TRBD2
v_call: TRBV14
cdr3_nt: TGTGCCAGCAGCCCTCCACGAACGACTAGCGGGGGGTTATCCTACGAGCAGTACTTC
cdr3_aa: CASSPPRTTSGGLSYEQYF

j_call: TRBJ1-6
clone_size: few
d_call: TRBD1
v_call: TRBV5-4
cdr3_nt: TGTGCCAGCAGCTTCAGCCCGAGACAGGGACATAATTCACCCCTCCACTTT
cdr3_aa: CASSFSPRQGHNSPLHF

j_call: TRBJ1-2
clone_size: once
d_call: -
v_call: TRBV7-9
cdr3_nt: TGTGCCAGCAGCCTAGAATACGCAGGGGATGGCTACACCTTC
cdr3_aa: CASSLEYAGDGYTF

j_call: TRBJ1-5
clone_size: -
d_call: -
v_call: TRBV6-2/TRBV6-3
cdr3_nt: TGTGCCAGCAGTTACCTCCCGGGACGAGCGGCAGGAGGGAATCAGCCCCAGCATTTT
cdr3_aa: CASSYLPGRAAGGNQPQHF